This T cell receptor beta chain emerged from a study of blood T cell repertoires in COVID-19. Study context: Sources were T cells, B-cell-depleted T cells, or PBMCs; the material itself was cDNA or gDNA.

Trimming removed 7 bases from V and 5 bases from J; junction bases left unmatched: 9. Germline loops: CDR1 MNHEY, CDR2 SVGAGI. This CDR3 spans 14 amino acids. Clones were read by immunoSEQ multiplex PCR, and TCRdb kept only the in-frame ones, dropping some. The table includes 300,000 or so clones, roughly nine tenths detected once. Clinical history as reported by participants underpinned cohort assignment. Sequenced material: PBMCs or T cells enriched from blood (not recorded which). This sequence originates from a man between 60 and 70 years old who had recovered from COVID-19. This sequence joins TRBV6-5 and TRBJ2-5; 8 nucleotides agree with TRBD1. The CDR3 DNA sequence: TGTGCCAGCACCAGACAGGGGACTTGGGAGACCCAGTACTTC. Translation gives CASTRQGTWETQYF.